The source of this T cell receptor beta chain is a study of cytomegalovirus exposure and HLA in healthy donors. Primers: 60 Vbeta forward and 13 Jbeta reverse. The data were produced by immunoSEQ multiplex PCR, yet TCRdb's version contains in-frame clones alone and is incomplete. This listing includes over 110,000 clones. CDR1 is MNHEY, CDR2 SMNVEV, per germline (reference sequence). This CDR3 has 13 residues. V was trimmed by 3 bases and J by 9 bases, leaving 12 bases between them. The receptor comes from a male donor in good health and CMV-seronegative. Sequenced sample: PBMCs. V is TRBV27 and J is TRBJ1-5; possibly TRBD1 for D (6 bases). The CDR3 sequence is CASSLQGNMPQHF. CDR3 bases: TGTGCCAGCAGTTTGCAGGGGAACATGCCCCAGCATTTT.